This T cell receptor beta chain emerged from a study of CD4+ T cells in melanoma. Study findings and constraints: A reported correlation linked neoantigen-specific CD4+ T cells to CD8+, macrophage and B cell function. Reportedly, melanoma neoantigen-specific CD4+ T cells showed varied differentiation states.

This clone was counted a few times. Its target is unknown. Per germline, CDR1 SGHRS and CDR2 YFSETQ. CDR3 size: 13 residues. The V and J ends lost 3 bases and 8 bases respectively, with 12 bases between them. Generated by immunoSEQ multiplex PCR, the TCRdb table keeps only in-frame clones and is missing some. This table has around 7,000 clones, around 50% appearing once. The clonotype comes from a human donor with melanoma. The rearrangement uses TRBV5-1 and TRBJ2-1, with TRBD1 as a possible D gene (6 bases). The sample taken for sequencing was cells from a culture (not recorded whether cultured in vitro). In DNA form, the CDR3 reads TGCGCCAGCAGCTCTGGGGGCCAGGATGAGCAGTTCTTC. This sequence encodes CASSSGGQDEQFF.